This entry is about one T cell receptor beta chain. The target antigen is unknown. The data originate from a study of cytomegalovirus exposure and HLA in healthy donors. Amplification used 60 Vbeta primers and 13 Jbeta primers. Only in-frame clones appear in the TCRdb table, and some are missing; sequencing was by immunoSEQ multiplex PCR. The sample yields 96,000 or so clones, roughly 74% seen once. Unrecorded immune exposures were likely, despite nominal health at sampling. Study-level results: TCR beta sequences reportedly predicted most subjects' HLA-A and HLA-B alleles accurately. Earlier results showed most TCR beta V segments being productive about 87% or about 30% of the time.

Sequencing was carried out using PBMCs. The clonotype comes from a female donor in good health and CMV-seropositive.

This chain's CDR3 is CASSQDVRGLFTDTQYF. The CDR3 region has the DNA TGCGCCAGCAGCCAAGATGTCAGGGGGCTATTTACAGATACGCAGTATTTT. The chain links TRBV4-3 to TRBJ2-3; 8 nucleotides agree with TRBD1. V lost 0 bases and J lost 3; bases outside the gene matches: 8. Germline-derived CDR1 and CDR2 are LGHNA and YSLEER. The CDR3 totals 17 residues.